Listed below are T cell receptor beta chains from one sample, sequenced in a study of blood T cell repertoires in COVID-19. Assay: immunoSEQ multiplex PCR; the TCRdb copy retains only in-frame clones and omits some. Here the sample spans 350,000 to 450,000 clones, about 85% being singletons. The sample taken for sequencing was peripheral blood. All receptors derive from a woman under 30 with acute or convalescent COVID-19. CDR3s include the opening cysteine and the closing phenylalanine or tryptophan. The order of the fields is J gene, V gene, D gene, clone size, CDR3 protein, CDR3 DNA. A D gene is named only where the DNA matches it firmly. Only some rows state a clone size, as once, few, many or a class for expanded clones.

j_call: TRBJ1-3
v_call: TRBV6-5
d_call: NA
clone_size: NA
cdr3_aa: CASRGRGGPGNTIYF
cdr3_nt: TGTGCCAGCAGGGGACGGGGAGGTCCTGGAAACACCATATATTTT

j_call: TRBJ1-3
v_call: TRBV5-1
d_call: NA
clone_size: NA
cdr3_aa: CASSLTGSSGNTIYF
cdr3_nt: TGCGCCAGCAGCTTGACAGGGAGCTCTGGAAACACCATATATTTT

j_call: TRBJ1-2
v_call: TRBV9
d_call: NA
clone_size: once
cdr3_aa: CASSPGFGYTF
cdr3_nt: TGTGCCAGCAGTCCGGGGTTTGGCTACACCTTC

j_call: TRBJ1-1
v_call: TRBV12-3/TRBV12-4
d_call: NA
clone_size: NA
cdr3_aa: CASSRGAHTEAFF
cdr3_nt: TGTGCCAGCAGTCGCGGGGCGCACACTGAAGCTTTCTTT

j_call: TRBJ1-6
v_call: TRBV5-4
d_call: TRBD1
clone_size: NA
cdr3_aa: CASSGGGAGVVLHF
cdr3_nt: TGTGCCAGCAGCGGAGGGGGCGCCGGGGTTGTCCTCCACTTT

j_call: TRBJ2-7
v_call: TRBV27
d_call: NA
clone_size: NA
cdr3_aa: CASSLNHGGTYEQYF
cdr3_nt: TGTGCCAGCAGTTTAAATCATGGCGGAACCTACGAGCAGTACTTC

j_call: TRBJ2-3
v_call: TRBV5-1
d_call: TRBD2
clone_size: NA
cdr3_aa: CASSFTAGSDTQYF
cdr3_nt: TGCGCCAGCAGCTTCACAGCGGGAAGTGATACGCAGTATTTT

j_call: TRBJ2-3
v_call: TRBV7-3
d_call: TRBD1
clone_size: NA
cdr3_aa: CASSFQAWAGGTDTQYF
cdr3_nt: TGTGCCAGCAGCTTTCAAGCTTGGGCAGGGGGCACGGATACGCAGTATTTT

j_call: TRBJ2-1
v_call: TRBV12-3/TRBV12-4
d_call: NA
clone_size: NA
cdr3_aa: CASSLGTGEQFF
cdr3_nt: TGTGCCAGCAGCTTGGGTACGGGTGAGCAGTTCTTC

j_call: TRBJ2-2
v_call: TRBV29-1
d_call: TRBD1
clone_size: NA
cdr3_aa: CSGGSAGGTGELFF
cdr3_nt: TGCAGCGGGGGAAGCGCAGGGGGCACCGGGGAGCTGTTTTTT

j_call: TRBJ2-3
v_call: TRBV9
d_call: TRBD2
clone_size: NA
cdr3_aa: CASSVVAGDFTDTQYF
cdr3_nt: TGTGCCAGCAGCGTAGTAGCGGGGGACTTCACAGATACGCAGTATTTT

j_call: TRBJ2-3
v_call: TRBV4-1
d_call: NA
clone_size: NA
cdr3_aa: CASSLPGTDTQYF
cdr3_nt: TGCGCCAGCAGCCTCCCAGGGACAGATACGCAGTATTTT

j_call: TRBJ2-7
v_call: TRBV18
d_call: TRBD1
clone_size: many
cdr3_aa: CASSPDRGGFYEQYF
cdr3_nt: TGTGCCAGCTCACCTGACAGGGGGGGGTTCTACGAGCAGTACTTC

j_call: TRBJ2-1
v_call: TRBV9
d_call: TRBD2
clone_size: NA
cdr3_aa: CASSVGGRPYNEQFF
cdr3_nt: TGTGCCAGCAGCGTAGGCGGGAGGCCCTACAATGAGCAGTTCTTC

j_call: TRBJ1-2
v_call: TRBV7-9
d_call: NA
clone_size: NA
cdr3_aa: CASSSPGGYTF
cdr3_nt: TGTGCCAGCAGCTCCCCGGGGGGCTACACCTTC

j_call: TRBJ1-2
v_call: TRBV27
d_call: NA
clone_size: NA
cdr3_aa: CASSLGGDYGYTF
cdr3_nt: TGTGCCAGCAGTTTGGGGGGAGACTATGGCTACACCTTC

j_call: TRBJ1-2
v_call: TRBV5-4
d_call: TRBD1
clone_size: NA
cdr3_aa: CATETGGRYGYTF
cdr3_nt: TGTGCCACCGAAACAGGGGGTAGATATGGCTACACCTTC

j_call: TRBJ1-6
v_call: TRBV10-1
d_call: NA
clone_size: once
cdr3_aa: CASSEGLPDSPLHF
cdr3_nt: TGCGCCAGCAGTGAGGGGCTGCCCGATTCACCCCTCCACTTT

j_call: TRBJ2-1
v_call: TRBV9
d_call: NA
clone_size: NA
cdr3_aa: CASSVVGGGPLNEQFF
cdr3_nt: TGTGCCAGCAGCGTAGTTGGCGGGGGCCCCCTCAATGAGCAGTTCTTC

j_call: TRBJ2-3
v_call: TRBV2
d_call: NA
clone_size: NA
cdr3_aa: CASTRALWTDTQYF
cdr3_nt: TGTGCCAGCACGCGGGCACTCTGGACAGATACGCAGTATTTT

j_call: TRBJ2-2
v_call: TRBV2
d_call: TRBD1
clone_size: NA
cdr3_aa: CASSEMDRASGELFF
cdr3_nt: TGTGCCAGCAGTGAAATGGACAGGGCGTCCGGGGAGCTGTTTTTT

j_call: TRBJ1-5
v_call: TRBV6-5
d_call: TRBD1
clone_size: NA
cdr3_aa: CASSFRQGGNQPQHF
cdr3_nt: TGTGCCAGCAGTTTCAGACAGGGAGGCAATCAGCCCCAGCATTTT

j_call: TRBJ2-1
v_call: TRBV28
d_call: NA
clone_size: NA
cdr3_aa: CASKNPDSSWDEQFF
cdr3_nt: TGTGCCAGCAAGAATCCGGACTCCAGTTGGGATGAGCAGTTCTTC

j_call: TRBJ1-1
v_call: TRBV13
d_call: NA
clone_size: NA
cdr3_aa: CASSLGAGSGTEAFF
cdr3_nt: TGTGCCAGCAGCTTAGGAGCCGGGAGTGGCACTGAAGCTTTCTTT